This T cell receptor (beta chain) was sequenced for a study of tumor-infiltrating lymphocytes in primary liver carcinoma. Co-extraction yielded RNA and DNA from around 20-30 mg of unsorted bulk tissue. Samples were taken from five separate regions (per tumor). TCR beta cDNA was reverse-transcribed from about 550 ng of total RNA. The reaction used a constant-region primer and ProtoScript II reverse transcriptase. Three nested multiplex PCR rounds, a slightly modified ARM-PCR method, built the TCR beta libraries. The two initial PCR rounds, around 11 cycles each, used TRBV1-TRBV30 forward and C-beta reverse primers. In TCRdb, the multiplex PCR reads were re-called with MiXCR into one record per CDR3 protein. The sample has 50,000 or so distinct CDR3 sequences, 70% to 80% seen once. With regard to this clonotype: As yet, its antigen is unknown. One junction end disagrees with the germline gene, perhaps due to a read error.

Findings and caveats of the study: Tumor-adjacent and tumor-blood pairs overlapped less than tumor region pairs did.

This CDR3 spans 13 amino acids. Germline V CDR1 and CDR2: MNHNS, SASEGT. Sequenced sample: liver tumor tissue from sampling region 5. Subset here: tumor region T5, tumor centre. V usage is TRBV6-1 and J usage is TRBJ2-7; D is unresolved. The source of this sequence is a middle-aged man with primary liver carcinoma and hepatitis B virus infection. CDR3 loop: CASSEWVFHEQYF. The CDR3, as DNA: TGTGCCAGCAGTGAATGGGTTTTCCACGAACAGTACTTC.